The clone carrying this T cell receptor (beta chain) was seen many times. The target antigen is unknown. The CDR3 length is 14 residues. V was clipped by 0 bases and J by 6 bases, with 10 bases between them. CDR1 and CDR2 from the germline V gene are LGHNA and YNFKEQ. Using constant-segment primers, 5'RACE produced TCR alpha and TCR beta cDNA libraries carrying sample barcodes and UMIs. TCRdb re-called the 5' RACE reads through MiXCR, storing one row per CDR3 protein. Here the sample spans some 70,000 distinct CDR3 sequences, 15% to 20% being singletons. These data come from a study of T-cell memory formation after mild COVID-19. Study as a whole: Largely, TCR clusters stayed within a single donor. Regarding the study as a whole: Clones that contracted from day 15 to 85 were balanced CD4/CD8, while later expanders leaned CD4+. The study detected some responding clones in pre-infection memory, suggesting cross-reactive memory joined.

The TCR was taken from an adult woman who had mild COVID-19 (a few samples of this study predate the infection). Cell type and time point are not known. J is TRBJ2-3 and V is TRBV4-2; D remains unclear. Input material: PBMCs or a T cell subset sorted from them (not recorded which). The CDR3 loop reads CASSQESAADTQYF. For the CDR3, the DNA is TGTGCCAGCAGCCAAGAGAGCGCGGCCGATACGCAGTATTTT.